This T cell receptor (beta chain) derives from a study of CD8+ T cells in alopecia areata. V lost 5 bases, J lost 4 bases, and 9 bases lay in between. The CDR3 contains 11 residues. Per germline, CDR1 SQVTM and CDR2 ANQGSEA. cDNA prepared by RNA extraction and subsequent reverse transcription served as the template for sequencing. The protocol was immunoSEQ multiplex PCR, while the TCRdb copy is restricted to in-frame clones and leaves out a portion. The data contain about 200,000 clones, around three fifths of them singletons. The chain combines TRBV29-1 with TRBJ2-7, with a weak D call TRBD1 (5 bases). The specimen sequenced was CD8+ T cells sorted from blood. The sequence was obtained from a human donor in good health. The CDR3 sequence: CSVTDTYEQYF. DNA for the CDR3: TGCAGCGTTACGGACACATACGAGCAGTACTTC.